The 13 T cell receptor beta chains reported below all come from one sample, sequenced in a study of breast tumors, draining lymph nodes, adjacent tissues. The lymph nodes were axillary draining lymph nodes from breast cancer patients. TCRdb reprocessed the multiplex PCR reads via MiXCR and lists one record per CDR3 protein. The sample holds some 170,000 distinct CDR3 sequences, 30% to 35% seen once. What was sequenced was axillary lymph node tissue. Receptor source: a female donor with breast cancer. Some clones in this sample may be carry-over from other donors' samples.

This clonotype was counted at least ten times. The J gene is TRBJ2-1, the V gene TRBV4-3; D is uncertain. CDR3 length equals 12 residues. With 5 bases removed from V and 7 bases from J, the gap between germline ends came to 9 bases. The V gene's germline CDR1 is LGHNA and CDR2 YSLEER. The CDR3 nucleotides read TGCGCCAGCAGCGCGGTGGGGAATGAGCAGTTCTTC. It specifies CASSAVGNEQFF.

This clonotype was picked up a small number of times. The V call is TRBV5-5, the J call TRBJ1-2; D perhaps matches TRBD1 (5 bases). Germline V lookup: CDR1 SGHKS, CDR2 YYEKEE (reference sequence). V was shortened by 3 bases and J by 4 bases, with 25 bases between the two germline ends. The CDR3 is 18 amino acids. As DNA, the CDR3 is TGTGCCAGCAGCTGGAGAGGGGCTGCGGGCCCCACCCCCTATGGCTACACCTTC. This codes for CASSWRGAAGPTPYGYTF.

This chain uses TRBV12-3 or TRBV12-4 with TRBJ2-2; 11 nucleotides line up with TRBD1. CDR3 length equals 15 residues. The trim removed 6 bases at V and 6 bases at J, leaving 6 bases unmatched. This CDR3 reads CASREKGQGAGELFF. In DNA, the CDR3 is TGTGCCAGCAGGGAAAAGGGACAGGGGGCCGGGGAGCTGTTTTTT.

A word on this clonotype: One end of the junction does not line up with germline, which may come from a read error. This chain links TRBV7-9 with TRBJ2-3; the D call may be TRBD1 or TRBD2 (5 bases each). CDR1 and CDR2 (germline): SEHNR, FQNEAQ (reference sequence). The CDR3 is 16 amino acids. The CDR3 nucleotides are TGTGTCAGCAGCTTAGCTCCCAGGGCAGACTACAATGAGCAGTATTTT. Residues: CVSSLAPRADYNEQYF.

This clonotype occurred a few times. J is TRBJ2-1 and V is TRBV13, with TRBD2 matching over 10 bases. CDR1 and CDR2 from the germline V gene are PRHDT and FYEKMQ (reference sequence). The CDR3 is 15 residues long. V shed 2 bases, J shed 6 bases, and the junction held 4 bases outside the gene matches. Written as DNA, the CDR3 is TGTGCCAGCAGCTTACAAGCGGGGGGGCTCAATGAGCAGTTCTTC. Amino acids: CASSLQAGGLNEQFF.

This clonotype has a count of ten or more. The chain couples TRBV11-1 to TRBJ2-5; TRBD2 matches at 14 bases. Germline assignment: CDR1 SGHAT and CDR2 FQDESV (reference sequence). This CDR3 contains 16 residues. V dropped 5 bases and J dropped 5; count of bases not matched to a gene: 7. Here the CDR3 DNA reads TGTGCCAGCAGCCGGGGACTAGCGGGAGTATCTGAGACCCAGTACTTC. It specifies CASSRGLAGVSETQYF. Full variable domain (missing parts from reference TRBV11-1 and TRBJ2-5): EAEVAQSPRYKITEKSQAVAFWCDPISGHATLYWYRQILGQGPELLVQFQDESVVDDSQLPKDRFSAERLKGVDSTLKIQPAELGDSAMYLCASSRGLAGVSETQYFGPGTRLLVL.

A word on this clonotype: A read error may account for a junction end that differs from germline. This sequence joins TRBV2 and TRBJ2-7, with TRBD2 matching over 7 bases. Germline CDR1 SNHLY, CDR2 FYNNEI. This CDR3 has 13 amino acids. The CDR3 DNA reads as TGTGCCAGCAAGAAGCGGGGATCCCTACGGCAGGTCTTC. Its translation: CASKKRGSLRQVF.

This clonotype was seen at least ten times. The gene calls are TRBV4-3 and TRBJ2-1; the match to TRBD1 covers 7 bases. The germline gives CDR1 LGHNA, CDR2 YSLEER. CDR3 length: 17 residues. V was pared by 0 bases and J by 8 bases, with 13 bases of the junction left unmatched. DNA for the CDR3: TGCGCCAGCAGCCAAGATCGGACGAGACAGGGTCTCGATGAGCAGTTCTTC. This sequence encodes CASSQDRTRQGLDEQFF.

The chain recombines TRBV20-1 with TRBJ1-1, with unresolved D. The CDR3 runs to 14 residues. The germline CDR1 and CDR2 sequences are DFQATT and SNEGSKA (reference sequence). Deletions cut 0 bases from V and 5 bases from J, with 13 bases between. For the CDR3, the DNA is TGCAGTGCTAGAGATCCCGGATTTTATACTGAAGCTTTCTTT. Translated: CSARDPGFYTEAFF.

The chain carries TRBV5-6 and TRBJ2-7; tentative D call: TRBD1 (5 bases). Germline V lookup: CDR1 SGHDT, CDR2 YYEEEE. V was pared by 5 bases and J by 2 bases, with 14 bases between. The CDR3 consists of 14 residues. The CDR3 reads CASRIVRATYEQYF. For the CDR3, the DNA is TGTGCCAGCAGGATCGTCAGGGCAACCTACGAGCAGTACTTC.

At least ten counts were recorded for this clonotype. The chain joins TRBV6-1 to TRBJ2-3; TRBD2 matches 7 bases. V lost 7 bases, J lost 1 base, and 14 bases stayed unmatched. Germline CDR1 and CDR2: MNHNS and SASEGT. The CDR3 is made up of 17 amino acids. The CDR3 nucleotides read TGTGCCAGCACTCCCCTGAGGGGCGGGGGACGCACAGATACGCAGTATTTT. This encodes CASTPLRGGGRTDTQYF.

This clonotype was seen repeatedly, ten times or more. This chain links TRBV18 with TRBJ2-7; D unresolved. CDR3 length equals 13 residues. The germline gives CDR1 KGHSH, CDR2 LQKENI. Trimming stripped 0 bases from V and 3 bases from J, with 6 bases between. CDR3 sequence reads: CASSPPGFYEQYF. For the CDR3, the DNA is TGTGCCAGCTCACCACCAGGATTCTACGAGCAGTACTTC.

This clonotype was detected many times. The chain uses TRBV7-2 and TRBJ2-7; TRBD2 might be the D (6 bases). Germline CDR1 and CDR2: SGHTA and FQGNSA. The V end lost 5 bases, the J end lost 3 bases, and 17 bases lay between the germline ends. The CDR3 sequence is 15 residues long. CDR3 DNA: TGTGCCAGCAGCCGCGGGGATGGCGGGATCTACGAGCAGTACTTC. Translation: CASSRGDGGIYEQYF.